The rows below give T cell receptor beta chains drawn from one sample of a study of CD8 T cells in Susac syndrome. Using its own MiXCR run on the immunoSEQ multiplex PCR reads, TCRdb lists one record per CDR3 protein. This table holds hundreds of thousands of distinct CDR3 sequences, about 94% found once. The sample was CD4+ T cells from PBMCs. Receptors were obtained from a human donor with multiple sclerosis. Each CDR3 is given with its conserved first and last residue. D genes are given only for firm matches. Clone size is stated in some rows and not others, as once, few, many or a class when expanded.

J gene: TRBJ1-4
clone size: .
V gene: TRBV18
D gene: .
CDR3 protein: CASSPSVRVGLFF
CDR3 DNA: TGTGCCAGCTCACCGTCGGTTCGGGTAGGGCTGTTTTTT

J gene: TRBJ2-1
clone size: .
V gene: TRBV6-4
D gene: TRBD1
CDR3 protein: CASSERGTGGSEQFF
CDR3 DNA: TGTGCCAGCAGCGAACGGGGGACAGGGGGCTCCGAGCAGTTCTTC

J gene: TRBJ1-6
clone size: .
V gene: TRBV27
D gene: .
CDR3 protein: CASRIQVSNSPLHF
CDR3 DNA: TGTGCCAGCAGGATACAGGTTTCAAATTCACCCCTCCACTTT

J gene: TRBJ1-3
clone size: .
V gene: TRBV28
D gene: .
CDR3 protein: CASSPPSPGVRSGNTIYF
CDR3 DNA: TGTGCCAGCAGCCCGCCCTCGCCTGGGGTACGGTCTGGAAACACCATATATTTT

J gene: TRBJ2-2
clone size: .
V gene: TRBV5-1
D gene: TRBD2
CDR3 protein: CASSLLGGRSNTGELFF
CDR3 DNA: TGCGCCAGCAGCCTCCTGGGCGGGAGGTCGAACACCGGGGAGCTGTTTTTT

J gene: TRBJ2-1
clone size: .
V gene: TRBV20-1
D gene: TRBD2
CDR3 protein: CSARASGRPNEQFF
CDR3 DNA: TGCAGTGCTAGGGCTAGCGGGAGGCCTAATGAGCAGTTCTTC

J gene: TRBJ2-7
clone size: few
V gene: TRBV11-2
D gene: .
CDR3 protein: CASSLAGYEQYF
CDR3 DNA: TGTGCCAGCAGCTTAGCGGGGTACGAGCAGTACTTC

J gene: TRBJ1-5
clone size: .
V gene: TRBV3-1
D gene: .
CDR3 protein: CASSQDLSDRNQPQHF
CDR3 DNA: TGTGCCAGCAGCCAAGATTTGTCGGATCGCAATCAGCCCCAGCATTTT

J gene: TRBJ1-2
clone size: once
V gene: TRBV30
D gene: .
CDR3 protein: CAWSYSDRPNYGYTF
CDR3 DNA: TGTGCCTGGAGTTATTCCGACAGGCCTAACTATGGCTACACCTTC

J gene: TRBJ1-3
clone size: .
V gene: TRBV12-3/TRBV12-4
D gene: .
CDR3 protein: CASSLRGNTIYF
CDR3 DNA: TGTGCCAGCAGTTTACGGGGGAACACCATATATTTT

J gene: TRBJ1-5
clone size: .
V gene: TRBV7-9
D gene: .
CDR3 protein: CASSPTGTYSNQPQHF
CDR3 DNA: TGTGCCAGCAGCCCAACCGGGACCTATAGCAATCAGCCCCAGCATTTT

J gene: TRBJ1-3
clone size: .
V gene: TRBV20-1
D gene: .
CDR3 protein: CSARSGDTIYF
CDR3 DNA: TGCAGTGCTAGAAGCGGGGACACCATATATTTT

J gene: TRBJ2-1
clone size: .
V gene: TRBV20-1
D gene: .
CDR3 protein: CSASLRNTLSGQFF
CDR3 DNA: TGCAGTGCTAGCCTTCGCAACACATTATCGGGGCAGTTCTTC

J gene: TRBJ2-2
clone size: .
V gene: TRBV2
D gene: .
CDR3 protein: CASSQMDTGELFF
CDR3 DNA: TGTGCCAGCAGCCAAATGGACACCGGGGAGCTGTTTTTT

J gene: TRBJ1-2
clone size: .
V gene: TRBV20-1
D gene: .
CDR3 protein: CSARDLERIYGYTF
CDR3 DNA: TGCAGTGCTAGGGATTTGGAGCGAATCTATGGCTACACCTTC

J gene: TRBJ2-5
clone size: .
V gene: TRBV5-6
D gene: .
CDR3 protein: CASSLRSGSIVETQYF
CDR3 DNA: TGTGCCAGCAGCTTAAGGAGCGGTTCCATTGTTGAGACCCAGTACTTC

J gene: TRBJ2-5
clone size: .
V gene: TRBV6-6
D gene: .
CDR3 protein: CASSYTNLEAQYF
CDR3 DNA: TGTGCCAGCAGTTACACAAACCTCGAGGCCCAGTACTTC

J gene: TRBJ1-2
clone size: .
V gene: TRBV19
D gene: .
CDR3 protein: CASSIDHGNYGYTF
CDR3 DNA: TGTGCCAGTAGTATAGATCACGGCAACTATGGCTACACCTTC

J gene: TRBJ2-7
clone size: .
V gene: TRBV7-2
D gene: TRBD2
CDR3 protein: CASSLGLAGTSSYEQYF
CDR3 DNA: TGTGCCAGCAGCTTAGGACTAGCGGGAACGAGCTCCTACGAGCAGTACTTC

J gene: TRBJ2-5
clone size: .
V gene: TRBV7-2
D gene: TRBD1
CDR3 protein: CASSSDLSPGQGGETQYF
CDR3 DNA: TGTGCCAGCAGCTCTGACCTATCCCCGGGACAGGGAGGGGAGACCCAGTACTTC

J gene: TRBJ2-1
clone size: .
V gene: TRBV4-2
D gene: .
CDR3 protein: CASSQDVRGPNNEQFF
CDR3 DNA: TGTGCCAGCAGCCAAGACGTCCGGGGCCCCAACAATGAGCAGTTCTTC

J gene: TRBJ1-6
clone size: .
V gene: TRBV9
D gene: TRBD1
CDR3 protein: CASSVDPGQGSNSPLHF
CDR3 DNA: TGTGCCAGCAGCGTCGATCCGGGACAGGGAAGTAATTCACCCCTCCACTTT